The next 26 T cell receptor beta chains were all read from a single sample in a study of blood T cell repertoires in COVID-19. Here immunoSEQ multiplex PCR was the method, and the copy in TCRdb shows in-frame clones only, minus some. The sample yields fewer than 100,000 clones, around 87% seen once. Material: peripheral blood. Receptors were obtained from a human donor with acute or convalescent COVID-19. The donor label of this sample is uncertain.

This chain connects TRBV7-3 to TRBJ1-6; no clear D gene. V was pared by 3 bases and J by 9 bases, with 12 bases between. Germline assignment: CDR1 SGHTA and CDR2 FQGTGA. The CDR3 is 14 amino acids. The DNA for the CDR3 is TGTGCCAGCAGCTTTACGGGGAAGGGTTCACCCCTCCACTTT. This encodes CASSFTGKGSPLHF.

The V call is TRBV3-1 (or the pseudogene TRBV3-2), the J call TRBJ1-1; D may be TRBD1 (5 bases). Per germline, CDR1 LGHDT and CDR2 YNNKEL (reference sequence). The V and J ends lost 4 bases and 10 bases respectively, with 19 bases between them. This CDR3 has 14 amino acids. Here the CDR3 reads CASSRLWGGEVAFF. For the CDR3, the DNA is TGTGCCAGCAGCCGCCTCTGGGGAGGGGAGGTAGCTTTCTTT.

This clone was recorded once. The chain's CDR3 is CASSTIFQDGTEGNTIYF. CDR3 DNA: TGTGCCAGTAGTACGATATTTCAGGACGGGACAGAAGGAAACACCATATATTTT. The chain couples TRBV19 to TRBJ1-3; TRBD1 agrees at 7 bases. The CDR3 runs to 18 residues. The germline gives CDR1 LNHDA, CDR2 SQIVND (reference sequence). With V trimmed by 4 bases and J by 4 bases, 16 bases remained unmatched. Together with reference TRBV19 and TRBJ1-3, the CDR3 gives the full variable domain: DGGITQSPKYLFRKEGQNVTLSCEQNLNHDAMYWYRQDPGQGLRLIYYSQIVNDFQKGDIAEGYSVSREKKESFPLTVTSAQKNPTAFYLCASSTIFQDGTEGNTIYFGEGSWLTVV.

The V and J genes are TRBV10-3 and TRBJ1-3; 8 bases align to TRBD1. Trimming took 9 bases from V and 0 from J; bases not matched to a gene: 4. The CDR3 length is 14 residues. Per the germline V gene, CDR1 is ENHRY and CDR2 is SYGVKD. The CDR3 nucleotides are TGTGCCATGAGAGGACAGGGCTCTGGAAACACCATATATTTT. Translated: CAMRGQGSGNTIYF.

The genes are TRBV5-5 and TRBJ1-2, with D perhaps matching TRBD1 (5 bases). Trimming cost V 0 bases and J 10 bases, with 16 bases left between them. In germline, CDR1 is SGHKS, CDR2 YYEKEE (reference sequence). The CDR3 length is 14 residues. This chain's CDR3 is CASSLGGTAPPYTF. CDR3 sequence (DNA): TGTGCCAGCAGCTTGGGCGGGACGGCTCCTCCCTACACCTTC. The whole variable domain, remainder taken from reference TRBV5-5 and TRBJ1-2, is DAGVTQSPTHLIKTRGQQVTLRCSPISGHKSVSWYQQVLGQGPQFIFQYYEKEERGRGNFPDRFSARQFPNYSSELNVNALLLGDSALYLCASSLGGTAPPYTFGSGTRLTVV.

This chain connects TRBV10-2 to TRBJ1-3; D is perhaps TRBD1 (5 bases). V lost 5 bases to trimming and J lost 4 bases, with 21 bases between them. Germline V gene lookup returns CDR1 WSHSY and CDR2 SAAADI. The CDR3 contains 17 residues. CDR3 DNA sequence: TGCGCCAGCAGTCTGACCGGAAGCAGGGTCTCCGGAAACACCATATATTTT. Protein sequence: CASSLTGSRVSGNTIYF.

The rearrangement joins TRBV9 to TRBJ2-1, with D tentatively TRBD1 (6 bases). The CDR3 has 16 amino acids. V was shortened by 0 bases and J by 3 bases, with 13 bases between the two germline ends. Germline loops: CDR1 SGDLS, CDR2 YYNGEE. The CDR3 DNA follows: TGTGCCAGCAGCGTAGGGGGGCTAGAAGACTACAATGAGCAGTTCTTC. Translation: CASSVGGLEDYNEQFF.

This clone was detected only once. The chain is built from TRBV3-1 (or the pseudogene TRBV3-2) and TRBJ2-1; TRBD1 aligns across 9 bases. The germline V gene encodes CDR1 LGHDT and CDR2 YNNKEL (reference sequence). V dropped 1 base and J dropped 3; count of bases not matched to a gene: 4. CDR3 length: 16 residues. CDR3 in DNA: TGTGCCAGCAGCCAAGGCAACAGGGGGCTCTACAATGAGCAGTTCTTC. Its protein is CASSQGNRGLYNEQFF.

V usage is TRBV7-7 and J usage is TRBJ2-1; TRBD2 agrees at 9 bases. V trimming: 6 bases; J trimming: 2 bases; junction bases outside the gene matches: 2. The germline V gene has CDR1 SSHAT and CDR2 FNYEAQ (reference sequence). The CDR3 has 14 amino acids. The CDR3 loop reads CASSSSGAYNEQFF. The CDR3 region has the DNA TGTGCCAGCAGTTCTAGCGGGGCCTACAATGAGCAGTTCTTC.

V and J are TRBV28 and TRBJ2-5; TRBD1 matches 11 bases. The CDR3 is made up of 16 amino acids. The V gene's germline CDR1 is MDHEN and CDR2 SYDVKM. Germline trimming cut 4 bases from V and 5 bases from J; bases unmatched to any gene: 9. CDR3 amino acids: CASSWDRGNSRETQYF. CDR3 in DNA: TGTGCCAGCAGTTGGGACAGGGGGAATTCAAGGGAGACCCAGTACTTC.

This clone was counted once. The chain carries TRBV7-2 and TRBJ1-1; the match to TRBD1 covers 8 bases. The CDR3 totals 14 residues. J gave up 8 bases and V 5 bases, and 10 bases lay outside the gene matches. The germline V gene encodes CDR1 SGHTA and CDR2 FQGNSA. Here the CDR3 reads CASSLLGQGLEAFF. The CDR3 DNA is TGTGCCAGCAGCCTCCTAGGACAGGGCCTCGAAGCTTTCTTT. Full variable domain (remainder filled in from reference TRBV7-2 and TRBJ1-1): GAGVSQSPSNKVTEKGKDVELRCDPISGHTALYWYRQSLGQGLEFLIYFQGNSAPDKSGLPSDRFSAERTGGSVSTLTIQRTQQEDSAVYLCASSLLGQGLEAFFGQGTRLTVV.

The chain combines TRBV4-1 with TRBJ2-7, with 7 bases fitting TRBD2. There are 19 residues in the CDR3. V was clipped by 0 bases and J by 4 bases; unmatched bases: 18. Germline assignment: CDR1 MGHRA and CDR2 YSYEKL. This CDR3 is CASSQDPGAPGGLRYEQYF. CDR3 in DNA: TGCGCCAGCAGCCAAGATCCAGGCGCCCCGGGGGGTCTTAGGTACGAGCAGTACTTC.

This clone has just one count. The rearrangement joins TRBV18 to TRBJ2-1; 10 bases line up with TRBD2. This CDR3 spans 15 amino acids. Looked up from germline, CDR1 is KGHSH and CDR2 is LQKENI. With 4 bases clipped from V and 9 bases from J, the junction kept 9 bases outside the gene matches. CDR3 sequence reads: CASSRPAGGPTEQFF. In DNA, the CDR3 is TGTGCCAGCTCACGGCCAGCGGGGGGGCCCACTGAGCAGTTCTTC.

V is TRBV29-1 and J is TRBJ1-1; D unclear. The germline V gene encodes CDR1 SQVTM and CDR2 ANQGSEA. The length of the CDR3 is 12 residues. Trimming took 4 bases from V and 3 from J, leaving 9 bases between them. CDR3 in amino acids: CSVVTGYTEAFF. DNA for the CDR3: TGCAGCGTTGTAACCGGGTACACTGAAGCTTTCTTT. The whole variable domain, remainder taken from reference TRBV29-1 and TRBJ1-1, is SAVISQKPSRDICQRGTSLTIQCQVDSQVTMMFWYRQQPGQSLTLIATANQGSEATYESGFVIDKFPISRPNLTFSTLTVSNMSPEDSSIYLCSVVTGYTEAFFGQGTRLTVV.

The table lists this clone with a count of one. CDR3 protein: CASSLFGSATEAFF. The CDR3 region has the DNA TGTGCCAGCAGTTTATTCGGGAGCGCAACTGAAGCTTTCTTT. V is TRBV28 and J is TRBJ1-1; D gene unclear. The CDR3 has 14 amino acids. Germline CDR1 MDHEN, CDR2 SYDVKM. V gave up 1 base and J gave up 5 bases, with 11 bases separating them.

The chain is built from TRBV7-9 and TRBJ2-1, with TRBD2 matching over 8 bases. Germline V gives CDR1 SEHNR, CDR2 FQNEAQ (reference sequence). The junction had 12 bases not matched to a gene; V was cut back by 5 bases and J by 0 bases. This CDR3 is built from 18 residues. In nucleotides, the CDR3 is TGTGCCAGCAGCCCACCCGGCGGGGGGTCGAGCTCCTACAATGAGCAGTTCTTC. This codes for CASSPPGGGSSSYNEQFF.

This clone was counted only a few times. The genes are TRBV11-1 and TRBJ1-1; TRBD1 is a possible D gene (6 bases). Germline CDR1 reads SGHAT; CDR2 reads FQDESV (reference sequence). This CDR3 has 14 amino acids. The ends were cut back, 4 bases at V and 1 base at J, with 10 bases in the middle. The chain's CDR3 is CASSWTARNTEAFF. As DNA, the CDR3 is TGTGCCAGCAGCTGGACAGCCAGGAACACTGAAGCTTTCTTT.

The genes are TRBV5-6 and TRBJ2-2; D is uncertain. The V and J ends lost 4 bases and 0 bases respectively, with 10 bases between them. CDR3 length: 15 amino acids. CDR1 SGHDT and CDR2 YYEEEE come from the germline V gene. The CDR3 bases are TGTGCCAGCAGCCCAGACTGGGCGAACACCGGGGAGCTGTTTTTT. Translating gives CASSPDWANTGELFF.

The genes are TRBV5-1 and TRBJ1-1; D is perhaps TRBD1 (6 bases). Trimming left V 4 bases short and J 1 base short, with 14 bases between. This CDR3 has 15 amino acids. Germline CDR1 is SGHRS and CDR2 is YFSETQ. The CDR3 DNA follows: TGCGCCAGCAGCCAGGTGACAGGAAGGAACACTGAAGCTTTCTTT. Translation: CASSQVTGRNTEAFF.

CDR3 coding DNA: TGTGCCAGCAGTGAGCGCTTTGGACAGGTTTACAATGAGCAGTTCTTC. Translation gives CASSERFGQVYNEQFF. This rearrangement joins TRBV2 to TRBJ2-1; 7 bases agree with TRBD1. CDR3 length: 16 residues. Losses at the gene ends were 3 bases for V and 4 bases for J; bases not matched to a gene: 9. Germline values: CDR1 SNHLY, CDR2 FYNNEI.

The rearrangement uses TRBV19 and TRBJ1-2; 9 nucleotides align to TRBD1. V dropped 6 bases and J dropped 4; count of bases not matched to a gene: 6. The CDR3 totals 14 residues. Per the germline V gene, CDR1 is LNHDA and CDR2 is SQIVND (reference sequence). DNA for the CDR3: TGTGCCAGTAGGGAAGGGACAGGGCCCTATGGCTACACCTTC. Encoded protein: CASREGTGPYGYTF. Supplemented by reference TRBV19 and TRBJ1-2, the full variable domain reads DGGITQSPKYLFRKEGQNVTLSCEQNLNHDAMYWYRQDPGQGLRLIYYSQIVNDFQKGDIAEGYSVSREKKESFPLTVTSAQKNPTAFYLCASREGTGPYGYTFGSGTRLTVV.

V gene TRBV5-5 combines with J gene TRBJ1-1; D remains ambiguous. Deletions cut 2 bases from V and 1 base from J, with 9 bases between. CDR1 and CDR2 (germline): SGHKS, YYEKEE (reference sequence). This CDR3 has 14 amino acids. The CDR3 DNA reads TGTGCCAGCAGCTTTCCGGACTCGAACACTGAAGCTTTCTTT. It encodes CASSFPDSNTEAFF.

The chain combines TRBV27 with TRBJ2-2, with a possible D match to TRBD1 (5 bases). The length of the CDR3 is 13 residues. The germline V gene encodes CDR1 MNHEY and CDR2 SMNVEV (reference sequence). Trimming removed 5 bases at V and 5 bases at J, with 9 bases between. The CDR3 region has the DNA TGTGCCAGCAGTCTTCCAGGGACCGGGGAGCTGTTTTTT. Protein product: CASSLPGTGELFF.

The CDR3 reads CASMERGGSSAGELFF. CDR3 in DNA: TGTGCCAGTATGGAGCGGGGGGGCTCGTCCGCCGGGGAGCTGTTTTTT. V and J are TRBV19 and TRBJ2-2; the match to TRBD2 covers 10 bases. The CDR3 is 16 residues long. Germline assignment: CDR1 LNHDA and CDR2 SQIVND (reference sequence). The ends lost 7 bases at V and 6 bases at J; junction bases unmatched: 11.

The chain links TRBV6-5 to TRBJ2-7, with D maybe TRBD2 (5 bases). There are 14 residues in the CDR3. Germline CDR1 is MNHEY and CDR2 is SVGAGI. Trimming left V 5 bases short and J 0 bases short, with 11 bases between. The CDR3 protein is CASSQSGTSYEQYF. CDR3 bases: TGTGCCAGCAGTCAGAGCGGAACCTCCTACGAGCAGTACTTC.

The chain's CDR3 is CASSRGASTDTQYF. The CDR3 nucleotides read TGCGCCAGCAGCCGGGGGGCGAGCACAGATACGCAGTATTTT. The rearrangement uses TRBV5-1 and TRBJ2-3; D possibly corresponds to TRBD2 (7 bases). Germline CDR1 is SGHRS and CDR2 is YFSETQ. The CDR3 extends over 14 amino acids. V gave up 4 bases and J gave up 0 bases, with 9 bases separating them.